What follows are 24 T cell receptor beta chains derived from one specimen sequenced in a study of beta chain features in type 1 diabetes. The study, taken as a whole, reports: All four CD4+ subsets of Type 1 diabetes patients contained TCRB CDR3s that were moderately but significantly shorter.

Expressed TCRB transcripts were sequenced because the entire RNA isolate underwent reverse transcription. Repertoires were generated with immunoSEQ multiplex PCR, while TCRdb's copy carries only in-frame clones and drops some. The repertoire holds about 260,000 clones, with around 24% as singletons. Their recognized antigens are unknown. The sample consisted of naive CD4+ T cells from blood. These receptors were taken from a woman aged 25 to 39 with type 1 diabetes.

The sample holds a few counts of this clone. This chain links TRBV30 with TRBJ2-3; 9 bases fit TRBD2. V trimming: 4 bases; J trimming: 4 bases; junction bases outside the gene matches: 3. The germline V gene encodes CDR1 GTSNPN and CDR2 SVGIG (reference sequence). This CDR3 has 13 amino acids. The CDR3 is CAWMRGGADTQYF. For the CDR3, the DNA is TGTGCCTGGATGCGCGGGGGGGCAGATACGCAGTATTTT.

With respect to this clone: Other DNA sequences within the sample encode an identical CDR3. J is TRBJ2-3 and V is TRBV29-1; TRBD2 matches 8 bases. The CDR3 consists of 12 residues. CDR1 is SQVTM and CDR2 is ANQGSEA in the germline V gene. V dropped 4 bases and J dropped 5; count of bases not matched to a gene: 2. The CDR3 loop is CSVGREGDTQYF. In DNA form, the CDR3 reads TGCAGCGTTGGACGGGAGGGAGATACGCAGTATTTT.

The genes are TRBV29-1 and TRBJ1-2, with D hard to call. This CDR3 has 11 amino acids. The germline gives CDR1 SQVTM, CDR2 ANQGSEA. With 2 bases removed from V and 7 bases from J, the gap between germline ends came to 8 bases. The CDR3: CSVETGVGYTF. The CDR3 nucleotides are TGCAGCGTTGAAACCGGGGTTGGCTACACCTTC.

The chain employs TRBV20-1 and TRBJ2-1; D gene ambiguous. From germline, CDR1 is DFQATT and CDR2 SNEGSKA (reference sequence). V lost 5 bases to trimming and J lost 8 bases, with 7 bases between them. The CDR3 runs to 10 residues. CDR3 protein: CSAARDEQFF. DNA of the CDR3: TGCAGTGCTGCCCGAGATGAGCAGTTCTTC.

The V call is TRBV30, the J call TRBJ1-2; D not certain. Per the germline V gene, CDR1 is GTSNPN and CDR2 is SVGIG (reference sequence). This CDR3 has 12 residues. V was pared by 0 bases and J by 11 bases, with 13 bases between. CDR3 in amino acids: CAWSVNLSLYTF. In DNA, the CDR3 is TGTGCCTGGAGTGTAAATTTGTCCCTTTACACCTTC.

This clone was recorded a few times. The V call is TRBV5-8, the J call TRBJ2-7, with 11 bases aligning to TRBD2. The V segment lost 2 bases and the J segment 5 bases; nucleotides outside the gene matches: 6. In germline, CDR1 is SGHTS, CDR2 YDEGEE. This CDR3 is built from 15 residues. For the CDR3, the DNA is TGTGCCAGCAGCTTTAGACTAGCGGGGAGGAACGAGCAGTACTTC. This encodes CASSFRLAGRNEQYF. Full variable domain (outside the CDR3, taken from reference TRBV5-8 and TRBJ2-7): EAGVTQSPTHLIKTRGQQATLRCSPISGHTSVYWYQQALGLGLQFLLWYDEGEERNRGNFPPRFSGRQFPNYSSELNVNALELEDSALYLCASSFRLAGRNEQYFGPGTRLTVT.

Only a few counts were recorded for this clone. The chain joins TRBV28 to TRBJ2-1; 8 bases map to TRBD1. Per germline, CDR1 MDHEN and CDR2 SYDVKM. V dropped 6 bases and J dropped 9; count of bases not matched to a gene: 7. The CDR3 contains 13 residues. Here the CDR3 DNA reads TGTGCCAGCAGCCGCGACAGGGGTGGTGAGCAGTTCTTC. The encoded protein is CASSRDRGGEQFF. Full variable domain (rest looked up from reference TRBV28 and TRBJ2-1): DVKVTQSSRYLVKRTGEKVFLECVQDMDHENMFWYRQDPGLGLRLIYFSYDVKMKEKGDIPEGYSVSREKKERFSLILESASTNQTSMYLCASSRDRGGEQFFGPGTRLTVL.

In its sample, this clone was seen a few times. The rearrangement links TRBV30 to TRBJ1-2, with D tentatively TRBD1 (6 bases). V was clipped by 2 bases and J by 1 base, with 14 bases between them. The CDR3 length is 15 residues. Germline-derived CDR1 and CDR2 are GTSNPN and SVGIG (reference sequence). CDR3 bases: TGTGCCTGGAGTAAGGACAGAGTTTTTAACTATGGCTACACCTTC. It yields the protein CAWSKDRVFNYGYTF.

This rearrangement joins TRBV30 to TRBJ2-3, with D tentatively TRBD2 (5 bases). This CDR3 is 13 amino acids long. Germline CDR1 is GTSNPN and CDR2 is SVGIG (reference sequence). Trimming pared 1 base from V and 7 bases from J, leaving 12 bases between. For the CDR3, the DNA is TGTGCCTGGAGTGGGAGGCGCCCATATACGCAGTATTTT. Protein: CAWSGRRPYTQYF. The whole variable domain, filled in from reference TRBV30 and TRBJ2-3, reads SQTIHQWPATLVQPVGSPLSLECTVEGTSNPNLYWYRQAAGRGLQLLFYSVGIGQISSEVPQNLSASRPQDRQFILSSKKLLLSDSGFYLCAWSGRRPYTQYFGPGTRLTVL.

The chain carries TRBV27 and TRBJ2-5, with 11 bases lining up with TRBD2. Per germline, CDR1 MNHEY and CDR2 SMNVEV (reference sequence). After removal of 9 bases from V and 4 bases from J, the junction contained 7 bases not matched to a gene. The CDR3 runs 14 residues. The CDR3 bases are TGTGCCAGTTTAGCGGGAGGGCCGGGAGAGACCCAGTACTTC. The encoded protein is CASLAGGPGETQYF.

This clone was counted a few times. The chain is built from TRBV9 and TRBJ1-1; a possible D gene is TRBD1 (6 bases). This CDR3 has 15 residues. Per the germline V gene, CDR1 is SGDLS and CDR2 is YYNGEE. Trimming removed 4 bases from V and 6 bases from J, with 19 bases in between. As DNA, the CDR3 is TGTGCCAGCAGCCCACGGACAGAGTATTCCTCTGAAGCTTTCTTT. Its translation is CASSPRTEYSSEAFF.

The chain joins TRBV2 to TRBJ2-3, with a tentative D call TRBD1 (5 bases). The CDR3 length is 17 residues. The V gene's germline CDR1 is SNHLY and CDR2 FYNNEI. Between the trimmed V and J ends, which lost 2 bases and 0 bases, there was a span of 15 bases. CDR3 protein: CASSELDRRPSTDTQYF. DNA for the CDR3: TGTGCCAGCAGTGAACTCGACAGAAGACCTAGCACAGATACGCAGTATTTT.

The table lists this clone with a few counts. This rearrangement joins TRBV5-4 to TRBJ1-2; D unclear. This CDR3 comprises 16 residues. V was pared by 0 bases and J by 4 bases, with 16 bases between. Germline V gene sequence: CDR1 SGHNT, CDR2 YYREEE (reference sequence). The CDR3 DNA reads TGTGCCAGCAGCTTGGATCCAGGAGGGTTGTTCTATGGCTACACCTTC. Translating gives CASSLDPGGLFYGYTF.

This chain links TRBV30 with TRBJ2-5; D not certain. CDR1 GTSNPN and CDR2 SVGIG come from the germline V gene (reference sequence). This CDR3 contains 11 residues. V dropped 5 bases and J dropped 5 bases, with 9 bases sitting between them. As DNA, the CDR3 is TGTGCCTGGGGTCGAGAGGAGACCCAGTACTTC. Its protein is CAWGREETQYF.

The chain is built from TRBV6-6 and TRBJ1-4; TRBD1 agrees at 9 bases. The CDR3 loop spans 15 amino acids. Germline V gene sequence: CDR1 MNHNY, CDR2 SVGAGI (reference sequence). Germline trimming cut 4 bases from V and 7 bases from J; bases unmatched to any gene: 7. The CDR3 sequence: CASSFGQGQGEKLFF. The CDR3, as DNA: TGTGCCAGCAGTTTCGGACAGGGACAGGGTGAAAAACTGTTTTTT.

The table lists this clone with a few counts. Distinct nucleotide sequences in the sample also encode this CDR3. This sequence joins TRBV7-3 and TRBJ2-5, with no clear D. The germline V gene has CDR1 SGHTA and CDR2 FQGTGA. The CDR3 is made up of 13 amino acids. V was shortened by 3 bases and J by 2 bases, with 7 bases between the two germline ends. The chain's CDR3 is CASSFNGQETQYF. The CDR3 bases are TGTGCCAGCAGCTTCAACGGGCAAGAGACCCAGTACTTC.

The chain links TRBV11-2 to TRBJ2-5; no clear D. V lost 3 bases, J lost 2 bases, and 13 bases lay in between. CDR3 length: 15 amino acids. Per the germline V gene, CDR1 is SGHAT and CDR2 is FQNNGV. The CDR3 is CASSLRRHLQETQYF. The CDR3 region has the DNA TGTGCCAGCAGCTTGCGCAGACACCTGCAAGAGACCCAGTACTTC.

The chain is built from TRBV29-1 and TRBJ1-2; 9 bases fit TRBD1. V trimming: 7 bases; J trimming: 3 bases; junction bases outside the gene matches: 3. CDR3 length: 12 residues. CDR1 and CDR2 (germline): SQVTM, ANQGSEA. CDR3 region: CSGWTGDYGYTF. CDR3 coding DNA: TGCAGCGGATGGACAGGGGACTATGGCTACACCTTC.

The J gene is TRBJ1-2, the V gene TRBV4-1; 8 positions match TRBD1. The CDR3 extends over 17 amino acids. CDR1 and CDR2 (germline): MGHRA, YSYEKL. J was trimmed by 2 bases and V by 6 bases; bases with no gene match: 14. The CDR3 loop is CASSRALIRTGNYGYTF. CDR3 nucleotide sequence: TGCGCCAGCAGTCGGGCCTTAATCAGGACAGGGAACTATGGCTACACCTTC.

The chain has TRBV10-2 and TRBJ2-5, with 8 bases fitting TRBD2. Germline trimming cut 7 bases from V and 5 bases from J; bases unmatched to any gene: 12. This CDR3 has 15 amino acids. Germline CDR1 and CDR2: WSHSY and SAAADI. CDR3 in amino acids: CASNRRAGVSETQYF. The CDR3 region has the DNA TGCGCCAGCAATCGGAGAGCGGGAGTTTCGGAGACCCAGTACTTC.

The chain is built from TRBV5-1 and TRBJ2-1; TRBD2 might be the D (5 bases). The CDR3 length is 16 residues. Trimming took 0 bases from V and 5 from J, leaving 15 bases between them. Germline CDR1 and CDR2: SGHRS and YFSETQ. CDR3 in DNA: TGCGCCAGCAGCTTGGCCGTAAGCGGACCTGACAATGAGCAGTTCTTC. Protein: CASSLAVSGPDNEQFF.

This chain connects TRBV6-5 to TRBJ2-5, with 8 nucleotides matching TRBD1. The CDR3 runs 14 residues. V shed 6 bases, J shed 3 bases, and the junction held 6 bases outside the gene matches. Germline V gives CDR1 MNHEY, CDR2 SVGAGI. CDR3 loop: CASRLQGGEETQYF. The CDR3 nucleotides read TGTGCCAGCAGACTACAGGGGGGTGAAGAGACCCAGTACTTC.

The chain joins TRBV7-2 to TRBJ2-3; TRBD2 is a possible D gene (5 bases). Germline-derived CDR1 and CDR2 are SGHTA and FQGNSA. With 0 bases removed from V and 2 bases from J, the gap between germline ends came to 6 bases. The CDR3 extends over 14 amino acids. This CDR3 reads CASSLALATDTQYF. CDR3 DNA sequence: TGTGCCAGCAGCTTAGCTCTAGCCACAGATACGCAGTATTTT. Filled out from reference TRBV7-2 and TRBJ2-3, the complete variable domain reads GAGVSQSPSNKVTEKGKDVELRCDPISGHTALYWYRQSLGQGLEFLIYFQGNSAPDKSGLPSDRFSAERTGGSVSTLTIQRTQQEDSAVYLCASSLALATDTQYFGPGTRLTVL.

Points on this clone: The sample carries other DNA sequences with the same CDR3. The V and J genes are TRBV19 and TRBJ2-1, with TRBD2 matching over 10 bases. J was trimmed by 0 bases and V by 4 bases; bases with no gene match: 0. The CDR3 spans 15 residues. Looked up from germline, CDR1 is LNHDA and CDR2 is SQIVND (reference sequence). The CDR3 reads CASSTSGSSYNEQFF. CDR3 bases: TGTGCCAGTAGTACTAGCGGGAGCTCCTACAATGAGCAGTTCTTC.